Given below is one TCR beta chain in context. In this sample, this clone turned up a few times. Its specific antigen is unknown. No much larger clone is present one base from it, and per-base qualities are unavailable. All of the isolated RNA was reverse transcribed with the High Capacity cDNA Reverse Transcription Kit, so expressed TCRB transcripts were sequenced. Naive, central memory and regulatory T cell samples underwent deep immunoSEQ sequencing, averaging about 3.57 million total reads per sample. After sorted cells were lysed in RLT buffer, RNA was extracted with DNase-treated RNeasy Micro or Mini kits, with the choice depending on cell number. To prevent cross-contamination, each cell subset was processed individually, whereas patient and healthy donor samples were processed jointly. The immunoSEQ multiplex PCR was used to amplify TCRB sequences from cDNA, yielding 87-bp fragments that span the CDR3 region. The amplicons were sequenced using the Illumina HiSeq platform. The published analysis was carried out like this. PCR bias was computationally corrected using synthetic template baselines, reads within Hamming distance 2 were collapsed, and singletons that could not be merged were discarded. By aligning reads against IMGT, V, D and J genes, CDR3 length, and insertions or deletions at six rearrangement sites were assigned. Within each subset, clonotype counts were normalized to sorted cell number, after which true diversity and Gini coefficients were computed with the tcR R package. The overlap coefficient, calculated on TCRB nucleotide sequences, was used to quantify repertoire sharing. In its TCRdb copy, this immuneACCESS table keeps in-frame sequences only and misses some clones. Where compared with another copy, unresolved V genes explain less than half of these, and the others have no known cause. That table is the source of V, J and clone size, and D and trimming were worked out from the DNA. The sample table holds 140,000 to 150,000 clones, of which about an eighth were seen once. The ten largest account for under 1.5% of the sample.

The germline V gene sets CDR1 to SNHLY and CDR2 to FYNNEI. V gives up 5 bases and J gives up 2 bases, and the segment between their germline ends measures 12 bases. Reading from cysteine to phenylalanine, the CDR3 counts 14 amino acids. The kept DNA is CDR3 alone, 42 bases in frame from the first base. From each donor, a single peripheral blood sample of 95 to 150 mL on average was drawn into heparinised tubes. Using a panel that included CD45RO, CCR7, CD25, CD127, CD95 and CD27, naive, central memory, regulatory and stem cell-like memory CD4+ T cells were sorted on a BD FACSAria II. All sorted populations exceeded 95% purity. PBMCs were isolated right away by Lymphoprep density gradient centrifugation and were stained directly, without culture. So that batch effects would be minimized, each experiment stained and sorted samples in pairs, pairing one healthy donor with one patient. These data come from a study of beta chain features in type 1 diabetes (dated by TCRdb to 2016 to 2019). Some background on the complete study: Patients and healthy donors did not differ in mean age, gender distribution, total cell number or subset yield. A total of over 95,000,000 sorted cells were examined across all samples, and RNA yield correlated strongly with the number of cells per subset. In the study, recently diagnosed type 1 diabetes patients and matched healthy donors were compared on the TCRB repertoires of their sorted circulating CD4+ T cell subsets. Regulatory and stem cell-like memory subsets were obtained from only 8 patients and roughly eight healthy donors, while naive and central memory subsets were obtained from all 28 donors.

Findings and caveats that apply to the study as a whole: Naive, central memory and regulatory TCRB repertoires appeared more similar among patients than among healthy donors. HLA sub-analyses involved small numbers of individuals, so any influence of HLA type on TCRB rearrangement remained unresolved. Fewer insertions and more nucleotide deletions at VDJ recombination sites were observed in patients with type 1 diabetes, implying thymic rearrangement abnormalities. A moderate but significant shortening of TCRB CDR3 length was observed in type 1 diabetes patients in all four CD4+ subsets. PCR may preferentially amplify shorter templates, but because patient and control samples were amplified and corrected together, any resulting skew would affect both groups equally. Sequencing cDNA rather than genomic DNA could over-represent highly expressing activated cells, although activation and CD3 levels did not differ between groups.

This sequence originates from a man aged 18-30 years with type 1 diabetes. The sequence joins TRBV2 to TRBJ1-1; TRBD1 is a possible D gene, resting on 6 matching bases. The specimen sequenced was central memory CD4+ T cells from blood. The DNA sequence reads TGTGCCAGCAGTACCGACAGGAGTAACACTGAAGCTTTCTTT. This is translated as CASSTDRSNTEAFF.